This T cell receptor (beta chain) was retrieved from a study of cytomegalovirus exposure and HLA in healthy donors. About this clone itself: Its cognate antigen is unknown.

Study conclusions and caveats: Earlier analysis found most TCR beta V segments productive about 87% or about 30% of the time. A later look showed TCR association rates differing by HLA locus, highest for DRB1 and lowest for HLA-C. V- and J-gene trimming of TCR beta was linked (in a later analysis) to a missense DCLRE1C variant.

This PCR relied on a set of 60 Vbeta primers and 13 Jbeta primers. Method: immunoSEQ multiplex PCR; TCRdb's copy keeps in-frame clones and lacks some. The sample holds a few hundred thousand clones, about four fifths seen once. V was cut by 1 base and J by 8 bases, with 8 bases left in between. Germline lookup yields CDR1 MDHEN and CDR2 SYDVKM. The CDR3 runs 12 residues. The sample comprised PBMCs. The rearrangement links TRBV28 to TRBJ1-1; no clear D. This clonotype originated in a girl aged 2 to 10 in good health and CMV-seronegative. The CDR3 loop reads CASSLFPSEAFF. CDR3 nucleotides: TGTGCCAGCAGTTTATTCCCTTCGGAAGCTTTCTTT.